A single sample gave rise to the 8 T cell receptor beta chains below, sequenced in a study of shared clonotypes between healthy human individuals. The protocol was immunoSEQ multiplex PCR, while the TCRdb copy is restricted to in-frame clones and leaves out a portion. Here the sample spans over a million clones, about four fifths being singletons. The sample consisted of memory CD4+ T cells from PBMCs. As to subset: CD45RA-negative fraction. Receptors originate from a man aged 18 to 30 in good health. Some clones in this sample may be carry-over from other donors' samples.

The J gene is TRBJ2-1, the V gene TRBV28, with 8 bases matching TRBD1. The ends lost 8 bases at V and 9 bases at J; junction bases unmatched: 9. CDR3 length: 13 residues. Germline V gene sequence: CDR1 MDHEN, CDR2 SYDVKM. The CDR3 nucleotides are TGTGCCAGCCGGCGGGACAGGTTGGCTGAGCAGTTCTTC. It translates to CASRRDRLAEQFF.

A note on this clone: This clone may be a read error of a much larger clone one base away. The CDR3 nucleotides read TGTGCCAGCATCCCTAGCGGGACCTACGAGCAGTACTTC. Translating it yields CASIPSGTYEQYF. The rearrangement joins TRBV6-5 to TRBJ2-7; TRBD2 matches 9 bases. The CDR3 spans 13 residues. V dropped 7 bases and J dropped 2; count of bases not matched to a gene: 3. Germline CDR1 is MNHEY and CDR2 is SVGAGI.

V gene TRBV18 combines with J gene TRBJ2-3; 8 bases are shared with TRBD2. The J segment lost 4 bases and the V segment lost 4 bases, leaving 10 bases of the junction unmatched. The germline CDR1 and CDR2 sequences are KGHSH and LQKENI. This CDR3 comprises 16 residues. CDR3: CASSRVSGKLSDTQYF. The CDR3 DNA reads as TGTGCCAGCTCACGTGTTAGCGGGAAACTTTCAGATACGCAGTATTTT.

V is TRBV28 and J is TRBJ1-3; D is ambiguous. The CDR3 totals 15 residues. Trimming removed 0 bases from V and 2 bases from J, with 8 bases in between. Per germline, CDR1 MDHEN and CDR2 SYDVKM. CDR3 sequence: CASSLWTLAGNTIYF. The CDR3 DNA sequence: TGTGCCAGCAGTTTATGGACCTTGGCTGGAAACACCATATATTTT.

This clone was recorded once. The CDR3, as DNA: TGTGCCAGCACCCGAGCGGGAGATGGCACAGATACGCAGTATTTT. It encodes CASTRAGDGTDTQYF. This sequence joins TRBV6-6 and TRBJ2-3; TRBD2 agrees at 8 bases. Trimming at V came to 7 bases and at J to 1 base, leaving 7 bases not matched to a gene. The CDR3 has 15 residues. Germline values: CDR1 MNHNY, CDR2 SVGAGI (reference sequence).

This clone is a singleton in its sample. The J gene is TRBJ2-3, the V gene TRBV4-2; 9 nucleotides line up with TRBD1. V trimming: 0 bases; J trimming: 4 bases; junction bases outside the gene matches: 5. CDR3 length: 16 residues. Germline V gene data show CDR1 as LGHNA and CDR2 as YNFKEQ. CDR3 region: CASSQDSTGGPDTQYF. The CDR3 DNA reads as TGTGCCAGCAGCCAAGATAGCACAGGGGGCCCAGATACGCAGTATTTT.

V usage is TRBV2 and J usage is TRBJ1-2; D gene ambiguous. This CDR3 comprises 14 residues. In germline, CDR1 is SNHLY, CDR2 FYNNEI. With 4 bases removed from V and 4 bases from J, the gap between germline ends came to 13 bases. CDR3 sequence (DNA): TGTGCCAGCAGTGTTGGAACAGACCGCTATGGCTACACCTTC. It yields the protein CASSVGTDRYGYTF.

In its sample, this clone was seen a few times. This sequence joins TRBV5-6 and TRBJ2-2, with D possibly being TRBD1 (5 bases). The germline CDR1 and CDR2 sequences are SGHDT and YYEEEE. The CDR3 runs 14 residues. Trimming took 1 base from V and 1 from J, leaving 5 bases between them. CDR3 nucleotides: TGTGCCAGCAGCTTGAGGGGGAACACCGGGGAGCTGTTTTTT. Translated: CASSLRGNTGELFF.